The present TCR beta chain was sequenced within a study of early T cells in non-severe SARS-CoV-2 infection. Study at large: Sequencing used unsorted whole-blood bulk RNA, so chains lack pairing.

This clonotype was detected a few times. In the library, individual cDNA molecules carried attached unique molecular identifiers. TCRdb independently ran MiXCR on the 5' RACE reads; one entry per CDR3 protein. This table has more than 45,000 distinct CDR3 sequences, approximately 5.6% appearing once. The CDR3 spans 13 residues. CDR1 and CDR2 (germline): SQVTM, ANQGSEA. V lost 4 bases and J lost 8; bases outside the gene matches: 6. The sequencing input was whole blood. The chain is built from TRBV29-1 and TRBJ1-1; 11 bases align to TRBD1. The receptor comes from an adult who was a healthcare worker with PCR-confirmed SARS-CoV-2 infection or an uninfected control (not recorded which). CDR3 in amino acids: CSVVGQGASEAFF. The DNA of the CDR3 is TGCAGCGTTGTAGGACAGGGGGCTTCCGAAGCTTTCTTT. Full variable domain (missing parts from reference TRBV29-1 and TRBJ1-1): SAVISQKPSRDICQRGTSLTIQCQVDSQVTMMFWYRQQPGQSLTLIATANQGSEATYESGFVIDKFPISRPNLTFSTLTVSNMSPEDSSIYLCSVVGQGASEAFFGQGTRLTVV.